The next 10 T cell receptor beta chains were all read from a single sample in a study of Ad26.COV2.S vaccination and SARS-CoV-2 variants. The sample's treatment: some 19 received Ad26.COV2.S at low or high dose, single or two shots; 5 received placebo; per-sample allocation not given. It was on day 63 after the first vaccine or placebo injection that samples were taken. Generated by immunoSEQ multiplex PCR, the TCRdb table keeps only in-frame clones and is missing some. Among more than 300,000 clones, 88% were seen once, and the ten largest hold approximately 5.9%. Sample: peripheral blood, taken in a trial of Ad26.COV2.S vaccine versus placebo. These receptor sequences come from a person aged 18-60 years who received the Ad26.COV2.S COVID-19 vaccine or a placebo.

V and J are TRBV7-3 and TRBJ2-2, with 10 bases that match TRBD1. Trimming removed 4 bases from V and 4 bases from J; junction bases left unmatched: 6. The CDR3 is made up of 16 amino acids. The germline V gene has CDR1 SGHTA and CDR2 FQGTGA. Here the CDR3 DNA reads TGTGCCAGCAGCTCTCCCGGGACAGGGGCCACCGGGGAGCTGTTTTTT. Encoded protein: CASSSPGTGATGELFF.

The J gene is TRBJ1-6, the V gene TRBV19; a possible D gene is TRBD1 (6 bases). CDR3 length: 14 amino acids. Germline loops: CDR1 LNHDA, CDR2 SQIVND (reference sequence). V was trimmed by 5 bases and J by 7 bases, leaving 12 bases between them. The CDR3 sequence is CASSVQGGNSPLHF. DNA of the CDR3: TGTGCCAGTAGTGTACAGGGTGGGAATTCACCCCTCCACTTT.

The rearrangement uses TRBV9 and TRBJ2-5; 7 bases are a match to TRBD2. Germline lookup yields CDR1 SGDLS and CDR2 YYNGEE. CDR3 length: 15 residues. The J segment lost 2 bases and the V segment lost 0 bases, leaving 4 bases of the junction unmatched. For the CDR3, the DNA is TGTGCCAGCAGCGTAGCGGCTAGCGGACAAGAGACCCAGTACTTC. Its translation is CASSVAASGQETQYF.

The J gene is TRBJ1-3, the V gene TRBV14; D gene unclear. This CDR3 contains 16 residues. CDR1 SGHDN and CDR2 FVKESK come from the germline V gene. V dropped 1 base and J dropped 0 bases, with 10 bases sitting between them. The chain's CDR3 is CASSQVGGSSGNTIYF. The CDR3 DNA is TGTGCCAGCAGCCAAGTTGGAGGGAGCTCTGGAAACACCATATATTTT.

The chain recombines TRBV29-1 with TRBJ2-7; no clear D. CDR1 and CDR2 from the germline V gene are SQVTM and ANQGSEA. The CDR3 sequence is 15 residues long. V shed 4 bases and J shed 0 bases, with 16 bases lying between them. The CDR3 here is CSVVFVKVGSYEQYF. The CDR3 nucleotides read TGCAGCGTTGTTTTCGTGAAGGTGGGCTCCTACGAGCAGTACTTC.

The chain employs TRBV4-1 and TRBJ1-5, with D unresolved. V was pared by 1 base and J by 5 bases, with 15 bases between. This CDR3 comprises 16 residues. Germline CDR1 and CDR2: MGHRA and YSYEKL. The CDR3 DNA follows: TGCGCCAGCAGCCAAGTGGACCGCGGGTACGATCAGCCCCAGCATTTT. This encodes CASSQVDRGYDQPQHF.

As to this clone: Within the sample, other DNA sequences also encode this same CDR3. The rearrangement links TRBV5-1 to TRBJ1-5; tentative D call: TRBD1 (5 bases). With 4 bases removed from V and 4 bases from J, the gap between germline ends came to 9 bases. Per germline, CDR1 SGHRS and CDR2 YFSETQ. There are 13 residues in the CDR3. The chain's CDR3 is CASSSTGNQPQHF. The CDR3 nucleotides are TGCGCCAGCAGCAGTACAGGAAATCAGCCCCAGCATTTT. The full variable domain, with the rest looked up from reference TRBV5-1 and TRBJ1-5, is KAGVTQTPRYLIKTRGQQVTLSCSPISGHRSVSWYQQTPGQGLQFLFEYFSETQRNKGNFPGRFSGRQFSNSRSEMNVSTLELGDSALYLCASSSTGNQPQHFGDGTRLSIL.

The rearrangement uses TRBV18 and TRBJ2-5; D unresolved. CDR3 length equals 15 residues. Trimming pared 2 bases from V and 1 base from J, leaving 11 bases between. CDR1 and CDR2 (germline): KGHSH, LQKENI. The CDR3 nucleotides read TGTGCCAGCTCACCAAAGCGACATGTCCAAGAGACCCAGTACTTC. As protein: CASSPKRHVQETQYF.

A word on this clone: One end of the junction is discordant with germline, which a read error may explain. The chain links TRBV9 to TRBJ2-7, with D perhaps TRBD1 (5 bases). Germline loops: CDR1 SGDLS, CDR2 YYNGEE. This CDR3 contains 11 residues. The CDR3 loop is CASSVEGDLHF. The CDR3 DNA follows: TGTGCCAGCAGCGTAGAAGGGGATCTCCACTTC.

The V call is TRBV25-1, the J call TRBJ1-1, with 7 bases identical to TRBD1. Trimming cost V 8 bases and J 1 base; bases outside gene matches: 16. This CDR3 is built from 17 residues. CDR1 and CDR2 (germline): MGHDK, SYGVNS. The CDR3 protein is CASWGSRDSRRNTEAFF. As DNA, the CDR3 is TGTGCCAGCTGGGGGAGCCGGGACAGCCGGAGGAACACTGAAGCTTTCTTT.